The 2 T cell receptor beta chains below come from one sample, sequenced in a study of CXCR3-negative and CXCR3-positive naive CD8 T cells. Findings and caveats of the study: Relative to CXCR3-negative naive cells, CXCR3-positive naive cells had more hydrophobic TRB CDR3s.

It was by 5' RACE with UMI labels that the TRB cDNA libraries were prepared. Reprocessing the 5' RACE reads, TCRdb reports a single entry for every CDR3 protein and omits DNA. The sample includes roughly 93,000 distinct CDR3 sequences. What these receptors recognize is not known. The sample taken for sequencing was naive CXCR3+ CD8+ T cells from blood. Regarding subset: CD45RO-CCR7+CD27+CD95- naive CD8+ T cells expressing CXCR3 (TNR3+). The receptors were sampled from a human donor in good health. Some clones in this sample may be carry-over from other donors' samples.

The chain has TRBV27 and TRBJ1-1; as DNA is missing, the TRBD1 call by TCRdb cannot be tested. CDR1 is MNHEY and CDR2 is SMNVEV in the germline V gene (reference sequence). The CDR3 runs to 15 residues. The chain's CDR3 is CASVGQGRMNTEAFF.

V and J are TRBV2 and TRBJ2-1; as DNA is missing, the TRBD1 call by TCRdb cannot be tested. Germline V gene sequence: CDR1 SNHLY, CDR2 FYNNEI. This CDR3 comprises 14 residues. The CDR3 sequence is CASSEAGGIDEQFF. The variable domain in full, with the rest retrieved from reference TRBV2 and TRBJ2-1, is EPEVTQTPSHQVTQMGQEVILRCVPISNHLYFYWYRQILGQKVEFLVSFYNNEISEKSEIFDDQFSVERPDGSNFTLKIRSTKLEDSAMYFCASSEAGGIDEQFFGPGTRLTVL.